Detailed here is one TCR beta chain. Trimming at V came to 4 bases and at J to 9 bases, leaving 9 bases not matched to a gene. CDR1 is LNHDA, CDR2 SQIVND, per germline (reference sequence). The CDR3 contains 14 residues. The record originates from a study of OX40 agonist ivuxolimab in advanced cancers. Study overall: The mean age was roughly 60 years, ranging from 23 to 79, with roughly four fifths of participants male.

The table came from immunoSEQ multiplex PCR; TCRdb's copy has only in-frame clones and leaves some out. The sample has 50,000 to 65,000 clones; around 85% are singletons. This sequence was found in an adult with an advanced solid tumor such as melanoma, head and neck, liver or kidney cancer. This specimen was CD4+ or CD8+ T cells sorted from blood, taken in a trial of the OX40 agonist ivuxolimab. The chain carries TRBV19 and TRBJ2-1; 7 nucleotides match TRBD1. CDR3 loop: CASSKTGVVAEQFF. Here the CDR3 DNA reads TGTGCCAGTAGTAAAACAGGGGTTGTCGCTGAGCAGTTCTTC.